Shown below are 27 T cell receptor beta chains from a single sample sequenced in a study of PD-L1 blockade in urothelial cancer. Repertoires were generated with immunoSEQ multiplex PCR, while TCRdb's copy carries only in-frame clones and drops some. Here the sample spans around 110,000 clones, around nine tenths being singletons. Time point indicated: peripheral blood 6 weeks after treatment start. Sequenced here: PBMCs, sampled around atezolizumab (anti-PD-L1) treatment. The receptors come from a man in his sixties with urothelial cancer.

V usage is TRBV5-1 and J usage is TRBJ2-7; a weak D match, TRBD1 (5 bases). Looked up from germline, CDR1 is SGHRS and CDR2 is YFSETQ. CDR3 length: 14 residues. V was clipped by 0 bases and J by 6 bases, with 13 bases between them. CDR3 sequence reads: CASSLAVGPLEQYF. For the CDR3, the DNA is TGCGCCAGCAGCTTGGCTGTGGGGCCTCTCGAGCAGTACTTC.

The J gene is TRBJ2-2, the V gene TRBV6-1, with a possible D match to TRBD1 (5 bases). With 5 bases removed from V and 6 bases from J, the gap between germline ends came to 10 bases. The CDR3 is made up of 13 amino acids. In germline, CDR1 is MNHNS, CDR2 SASEGT. The CDR3 loop reads CASSFQGPGELFF. The CDR3 DNA reads as TGTGCCAGCAGTTTCCAGGGCCCCGGGGAGCTGTTTTTT.

The chain couples TRBV6-5 to TRBJ2-7; perhaps TRBD1 as D (5 bases). This CDR3 has 15 residues. V was cut by 5 bases and J by 0 bases, with 14 bases left in between. The germline V gene encodes CDR1 MNHEY and CDR2 SVGAGI. In DNA, the CDR3 is TGTGCCAGCAGTCTTACAGTTCAGGGCTCCTACGAGCAGTACTTC. Residues: CASSLTVQGSYEQYF.

The chain joins TRBV21-1 to TRBJ1-4. TRBV21-1 corresponds to a pseudogene. The CDR3 sequence is 11 residues long. As DNA, the CDR3 is TGTGCCACAGACGGGGGAGAAAAACTGTTTTTT. As protein: CATDGGEKLFF.

This chain links TRBV29-1 with TRBJ2-5, with a weak D call TRBD2 (6 bases). The germline V gene encodes CDR1 SQVTM and CDR2 ANQGSEA. The CDR3 length is 12 residues. The V and J ends lost 6 bases and 2 bases respectively, with 10 bases between them. The CDR3 spells CSVPDYQETQYF. In DNA form, the CDR3 reads TGCAGCGTCCCGGACTATCAAGAGACCCAGTACTTC.

CDR3: CASSLWTGGNTEAFF. Written as DNA, the CDR3 is TGTGCCAGCAGCTTATGGACAGGGGGAAACACTGAAGCTTTCTTT. The J gene is TRBJ1-1, the V gene TRBV7-7, with 10 bases fitting TRBD1. V trimming: 2 bases; J trimming: 2 bases; junction bases outside the gene matches: 2. Germline V lookup: CDR1 SSHAT, CDR2 FNYEAQ (reference sequence). This CDR3 spans 15 amino acids. Drawing the rest from reference TRBV7-7 and TRBJ1-1, the complete variable domain is GAGVSQSPRYKVTKRGQDVTLRCDPISSHATLYWYQQALGQGPEFLTYFNYEAQPDKSGLPSDRFSAERPEGSISTLTIQRTEQRDSAMYRCASSLWTGGNTEAFFGQGTRLTVV.

This chain joins TRBV25-1 and TRBJ1-4, with 8 positions matching TRBD1. The germline CDR1 and CDR2 sequences are MGHDK and SYGVNS. V gave up 1 base and J gave up 8 bases; unmatched junction bases: 6. The CDR3 contains 15 residues. CDR3 DNA sequence: TGTGCCAGCAGTGAATTGTCAGGGGGCAAAGAAAAACTGTTTTTT. Translated, it gives CASSELSGGKEKLFF.

This chain connects TRBV19 to TRBJ2-2; 7 bases fit TRBD1. From germline, CDR1 is LNHDA and CDR2 SQIVND (reference sequence). Losses at the gene ends were 3 bases for V and 5 bases for J; bases not matched to a gene: 3. This CDR3 has 14 amino acids. The CDR3, as DNA: TGTGCCAGTAGTATCGGGGACAGAACCGGGGAGCTGTTTTTT. Translation gives CASSIGDRTGELFF. Combining the CDR3 with reference TRBV19 and TRBJ2-2 gives the whole variable domain DGGITQSPKYLFRKEGQNVTLSCEQNLNHDAMYWYRQDPGQGLRLIYYSQIVNDFQKGDIAEGYSVSREKKESFPLTVTSAQKNPTAFYLCASSIGDRTGELFFGEGSRLTVL.

This clone showed up just a few times. This chain links TRBV11-3 with TRBJ2-5, with 8 bases aligning to TRBD1. With V trimmed by 5 bases and J by 5 bases, 10 bases remained unmatched. The germline CDR1 and CDR2 sequences are SGHNT and YENEEA. The CDR3 is made up of 15 amino acids. In DNA, the CDR3 is TGTGCCAGCAGCCCTGGGACAGGAGGGGTGGAGACCCAGTACTTC. It translates to CASSPGTGGVETQYF.

V is TRBV7-9 and J is TRBJ2-3; D is unclear. V was clipped by 2 bases and J by 5 bases, with 5 bases between them. Germline V gene lookup returns CDR1 SEHNR and CDR2 FQNEAQ (reference sequence). There are 12 residues in the CDR3. The CDR3 DNA reads TGTGCCAGCAGCTTAACGGGAGATACGCAGTATTTT. Translation gives CASSLTGDTQYF.

The rearrangement uses TRBV7-9 and TRBJ2-1; 9 bases fit TRBD2. In germline, CDR1 is SEHNR, CDR2 FQNEAQ (reference sequence). The CDR3 has 15 amino acids. The J segment lost 5 bases and the V segment lost 5 bases, leaving 7 bases of the junction unmatched. CDR3 loop: CASSVSGGHHNEQFF. CDR3 in DNA: TGTGCCAGCAGCGTTAGCGGGGGCCATCACAATGAGCAGTTCTTC.

The J gene is TRBJ2-2, the V gene TRBV6-5, with TRBD2 matching over 8 bases. The CDR3 length is 16 residues. Trimming removed 2 bases from V and 4 bases from J; junction bases left unmatched: 6. CDR1 MNHEY and CDR2 SVGAGI come from the germline V gene. The CDR3 here is CASSYTGTSGTGELFF. DNA of the CDR3: TGTGCCAGCAGTTACACCGGGACTAGTGGCACCGGGGAGCTGTTTTTT.

The gene calls are TRBV5-1 and TRBJ2-2; possibly TRBD2 for D (6 bases). V shed 0 bases and J shed 6 bases, with 15 bases lying between them. Germline V CDR1 and CDR2: SGHRS, YFSETQ. This CDR3 contains 16 residues. The CDR3 protein is CASSLGGGPPPGELFF. DNA for the CDR3: TGCGCCAGCAGCTTGGGAGGAGGGCCTCCACCCGGGGAGCTGTTTTTT.

This rearrangement joins TRBV4-2 to TRBJ1-5; no reliable D call. V was clipped by 1 base and J by 4 bases, with 14 bases between them. From germline, CDR1 is LGHNA and CDR2 YNFKEQ. CDR3 length equals 16 residues. The CDR3 loop is CASSQAVAARNQPQHF. The CDR3, as DNA: TGTGCCAGCAGCCAAGCGGTGGCGGCCCGGAATCAGCCCCAGCATTTT.

The chain couples TRBV6-5 to TRBJ1-4; weak D call: TRBD1 (6 bases). Deletions cut 0 bases from V and 10 bases from J, with 15 bases between. Germline V lookup: CDR1 MNHEY, CDR2 SVGAGI. There are 15 residues in the CDR3. The CDR3 is CASSYSTGSDGKLFF. CDR3 in DNA: TGTGCCAGCAGTTACTCGACAGGATCTGACGGAAAACTGTTTTTT.

The rearrangement uses TRBV4-2 and TRBJ2-7, with 8 bases matching TRBD2. V lost 1 base, J lost 3 bases, and 2 bases stayed unmatched. This CDR3 spans 14 amino acids. The germline gives CDR1 LGHNA, CDR2 YNFKEQ. As DNA, the CDR3 is TGTGCCAGCAGCCAAGGAAGCGGGAGCTACGAGCAGTACTTC. It codes for CASSQGSGSYEQYF.

The chain is built from TRBV5-8 and TRBJ2-1; a possible D gene is TRBD2 (5 bases). The CDR3 has 13 amino acids. Trimming took off 0 bases at V and 8 bases at J, with 9 bases between the two ends. In germline, CDR1 is SGHTS, CDR2 YDEGEE. Here the CDR3 reads CASSLGLADEQFF. CDR3 nucleotide sequence: TGTGCCAGCAGCTTGGGCCTAGCTGATGAGCAGTTCTTC.

The J gene is TRBJ2-3, the V gene TRBV28, with a weak D call TRBD1 (6 bases). The CDR3 runs to 15 residues. V was cut by 3 bases and J by 2 bases, with 12 bases left in between. Germline V gene sequence: CDR1 MDHEN, CDR2 SYDVKM. CDR3 nucleotides: TGTGCCAGCAGTTTGGAAGGGGGTTTCACAGATACGCAGTATTTT. This gives the protein CASSLEGGFTDTQYF.

V gene TRBV19 combines with J gene TRBJ2-2, with a weak D call TRBD1 (5 bases). The ends were cut back, 8 bases at V and 1 base at J, with 11 bases in the middle. This CDR3 is 14 amino acids long. Germline V CDR1 and CDR2: LNHDA, SQIVND (reference sequence). CDR3 in amino acids: CASGKTGNTGELFF. The DNA for the CDR3 is TGTGCCAGTGGTAAAACAGGGAACACCGGGGAGCTGTTTTTT.

This rearrangement joins TRBV7-2 to TRBJ1-1; no definite D call. The CDR3 has 13 amino acids. V dropped 5 bases and J dropped 1 base, with 8 bases sitting between them. Germline V gives CDR1 SGHTA, CDR2 FQGNSA. This chain's CDR3 is CASSGHPNTEAFF. The CDR3 nucleotides are TGTGCCAGCAGCGGGCACCCGAACACTGAAGCTTTCTTT.

The chain combines TRBV9 with TRBJ1-1, with a tentative D call TRBD1 (6 bases). The CDR3 length is 14 residues. From germline, CDR1 is SGDLS and CDR2 YYNGEE. The germline V and J ends were trimmed by 0 bases and 8 bases, with 14 bases remaining between them. Here the CDR3 reads CASSVGQARGEAFF. The CDR3, as DNA: TGTGCCAGCAGCGTAGGACAGGCCCGTGGGGAAGCTTTCTTT.

The chain joins TRBV5-1 to TRBJ2-5; 10 bases align to TRBD2. V gave up 6 bases and J gave up 2 bases; unmatched junction bases: 4. The CDR3 extends over 14 amino acids. Germline V gene data show CDR1 as SGHRS and CDR2 as YFSETQ. CDR3 nucleotides: TGCGCCAGCAATCCAGCGGGGGGGCAAGAGACCCAGTACTTC. It yields the protein CASNPAGGQETQYF. Full variable domain (missing parts from reference TRBV5-1 and TRBJ2-5): KAGVTQTPRYLIKTRGQQVTLSCSPISGHRSVSWYQQTPGQGLQFLFEYFSETQRNKGNFPGRFSGRQFSNSRSEMNVSTLELGDSALYLCASNPAGGQETQYFGPGTRLLVL.

The rearrangement joins TRBV20-1 to TRBJ1-4; D is unclear. Germline V gives CDR1 DFQATT, CDR2 SNEGSKA (reference sequence). V lost 5 bases to trimming and J lost 7 bases, with 8 bases between them. This CDR3 has 11 residues. The CDR3 loop reads CSAGLSEKLFF. The CDR3 nucleotides read TGCAGTGCTGGGCTCAGTGAAAAACTGTTTTTT.

CDR3 in DNA: TGTGCCCCCGAGTACGTGGGGACAGTACCCTACGAGCAGTACTTC. Protein sequence: CAPEYVGTVPYEQYF. The chain has TRBV19 and TRBJ2-7, with TRBD1 identical over 7 bases. V was pared by 11 bases and J by 2 bases, with 15 bases of the junction left unmatched. Germline values: CDR1 LNHDA, CDR2 SQIVND (reference sequence). CDR3 length: 15 amino acids.

This clone was seen once. The chain has TRBV6-5 and TRBJ1-6, with 7 bases aligning to TRBD1. Germline V gene lookup returns CDR1 MNHEY and CDR2 SVGAGI. The CDR3 runs 15 residues. V was clipped by 6 bases and J by 5 bases; unmatched bases: 7. This CDR3 is CASRPGTANNSPLHF. The DNA of the CDR3 is TGTGCCAGCAGACCAGGGACAGCGAATAATTCACCCCTCCACTTT.

This rearrangement joins TRBV7-2 to TRBJ1-1; no definite D call. Trimming left V 0 bases short and J 8 bases short, with 13 bases between. This CDR3 is built from 14 residues. From germline, CDR1 is SGHTA and CDR2 FQGNSA. The CDR3 DNA is TGTGCCAGCAGCTTAGCGCGGGCACCCCCCGAAGCTTTCTTT. As protein: CASSLARAPPEAFF.

This chain links TRBV19 with TRBJ2-7; 9 nucleotides align to TRBD2. The CDR3 loop spans 13 amino acids. The V and J ends lost 6 bases and 2 bases, in that order; junction bases with no gene match: 2. The germline V gene has CDR1 LNHDA and CDR2 SQIVND (reference sequence). The CDR3 reads CASSLAGTYEQYF. The CDR3 nucleotides are TGTGCCAGTAGCCTAGCGGGGACCTACGAGCAGTACTTC.